The 6 T cell receptor beta chains presented below share a single source sample, sequenced in a study of blood T cell repertoires in COVID-19. Assay used: immunoSEQ multiplex PCR; TCRdb lists only in-frame clones, some missing. The sample holds fewer than 200,000 clones, 60% to 80% seen once. Sequenced material: peripheral blood. The receptor source for this set is a woman in her 70s with acute or convalescent COVID-19.

This clone showed up many times. V is TRBV11-1 and J is TRBJ2-1; D unclear. The CDR3 runs 15 residues. Per germline, CDR1 SGHAT and CDR2 FQDESV (reference sequence). V lost 2 bases, J lost 2 bases, and 10 bases lay in between. In DNA, the CDR3 is TGTGCCAGCAGCTTATTCTACTCGCCCTACAATGAGCAGTTCTTC. It is translated as CASSLFYSPYNEQFF.

This clone was detected only a few times. The rearrangement links TRBV19 to TRBJ1-5, with a tentative D call TRBD1 (5 bases). V was clipped by 1 base and J by 2 bases, with 9 bases between them. Germline loops: CDR1 LNHDA, CDR2 SQIVND (reference sequence). The CDR3 runs to 15 residues. The CDR3 DNA sequence: TGTGCCAGTAGTATAGCTTCGACAGGCAATCAGCCCCAGCATTTT. Protein: CASSIASTGNQPQHF.

V and J are TRBV25-1 and TRBJ2-5, with 9 bases aligning to TRBD1. The CDR3 contains 14 residues. Germline V gives CDR1 MGHDK, CDR2 SYGVNS. After removal of 3 bases from V and 4 bases from J, the junction contained 3 bases not matched to a gene. The CDR3: CASSDTGGPETQYF. The DNA of the CDR3 is TGTGCCAGCAGTGATACAGGGGGCCCAGAGACCCAGTACTTC.

J is TRBJ2-1 and V is TRBV7-2, with 11 bases lining up with TRBD2. The CDR3 runs 15 residues. Germline loops: CDR1 SGHTA, CDR2 FQGNSA. J was trimmed by 7 bases and V by 0 bases; bases with no gene match: 2. CDR3 region: CASSLASGRGNEQFF. In DNA form, the CDR3 reads TGTGCCAGCAGCTTAGCTAGCGGGAGGGGGAATGAGCAGTTCTTC. Based on the CDR3 plus reference TRBV7-2 and TRBJ2-1, the full variable domain is GAGVSQSPSNKVTEKGKDVELRCDPISGHTALYWYRQSLGQGLEFLIYFQGNSAPDKSGLPSDRFSAERTGGSVSTLTIQRTQQEDSAVYLCASSLASGRGNEQFFGPGTRLTVL.

The V gene is TRBV5-1, the J gene TRBJ1-2, with 8 bases identical to TRBD1. The CDR3 is 17 amino acids. The J segment lost 2 bases and the V segment lost 1 base, leaving 10 bases of the junction unmatched. Germline V gives CDR1 SGHRS, CDR2 YFSETQ. In DNA form, the CDR3 reads TGCGCCAGCAGCTTGTCGTTCGGTGGGGACAGGAACTATGGCTACACCTTC. Encoded protein: CASSLSFGGDRNYGYTF. Combining the CDR3 with reference TRBV5-1 and TRBJ1-2 gives the whole variable domain KAGVTQTPRYLIKTRGQQVTLSCSPISGHRSVSWYQQTPGQGLQFLFEYFSETQRNKGNFPGRFSGRQFSNSRSEMNVSTLELGDSALYLCASSLSFGGDRNYGYTFGSGTRLTVV.

The chain couples TRBV18 to TRBJ1-2; the D is unclear. This CDR3 has 14 amino acids. Germline V gene sequence: CDR1 KGHSH, CDR2 LQKENI. Trimming took 1 base from V and 6 from J, leaving 12 bases between them. The CDR3 region has the DNA TGTGCCAGCTCACCACAGGGCGGAGGGCATGGCTACACCTTC. Translating it yields CASSPQGGGHGYTF.